The T cell receptor beta chain under discussion was sequenced for a study of blood T cell repertoires in COVID-19. J gave up 4 bases and V 0 bases, and 6 bases lay outside the gene matches. The CDR3 is 15 residues long. CDR1 is SGHRS and CDR2 is YFSETQ in the germline V gene. How the authors handled the data: Amplifying reference gene primers gave estimates of nucleated cell counts. The protocol was immunoSEQ multiplex PCR, while the TCRdb copy is restricted to in-frame clones and leaves out a portion. V, J and clone size are taken as reported in that table, and D and trimming were inferred from the DNA itself. The table lists about 220,000 clones, roughly 80% of them singletons.

The chain is built from TRBV5-1 and TRBJ1-2, with 7 bases aligning to TRBD1. This receptor was identified in a man aged 25-45 years with active or convalescent COVID-19. The sample consisted of peripheral blood. CDR3: CASSLGDSVAYGYTF. CDR3 DNA: TGCGCCAGCAGCTTGGGGGACAGCGTTGCCTATGGCTACACCTTC.